A single sample gave rise to the 23 T cell receptor beta chains below, sequenced in a study of OX40 agonist ivuxolimab in advanced cancers. Measured with immunoSEQ multiplex PCR; TCRdb has only the in-frame clones, and not every one. The table records about 99,000 clones, about 96% of them present only once. Sequencing used CD4+ or CD8+ T cells sorted from blood, obtained in a trial of the OX40 agonist ivuxolimab. These receptors came from an adult with an advanced solid tumor such as melanoma, head and neck, liver or kidney cancer.

The J gene is TRBJ1-4, the V gene TRBV2; D possibly corresponds to TRBD1 (5 bases). V was pared by 9 bases and J by 5 bases, with 13 bases between. The CDR3 is 13 amino acids. Germline V lookup: CDR1 SNHLY, CDR2 FYNNEI. CDR3 residues: CASGGGSNEKLFF. CDR3 DNA sequence: TGTGCCAGTGGGGGGGGGAGCAATGAAAAACTGTTTTTT.

For the CDR3, the DNA is TGCGCCAGCAGCCAATCACTAGCGGGGAGTTACGAGCAGTACTTC. It specifies CASSQSLAGSYEQYF. The J gene is TRBJ2-7, the V gene TRBV4-1; 10 bases map to TRBD2. This CDR3 has 15 residues. V lost 2 bases and J lost 4; bases outside the gene matches: 5. CDR1 is MGHRA, CDR2 YSYEKL, per germline.

The chain carries TRBV9 and TRBJ2-7; D possibly matches TRBD1 or TRBD2 (5 bases each). In germline, CDR1 is SGDLS, CDR2 YYNGEE. Trimming left V 6 bases short and J 3 bases short, with 16 bases between. The CDR3 covers 14 residues. As DNA, the CDR3 is TGTGCCAGCACCCATGGGGTGGGGGACTACGAGCAGTACTTC. Its protein is CASTHGVGDYEQYF. Using reference TRBV9 and TRBJ2-7 for the parts outside the CDR3, the full variable domain is DSGVTQTPKHLITATGQRVTLRCSPRSGDLSVYWYQQSLDQGLQFLIQYYNGEERAKGNILERFSAQQFPDLHSELNLSSLELGDSALYFCASTHGVGDYEQYFGPGTRLTVT.

The chain is built from TRBV7-9 and TRBJ1-4, with 9 bases lining up with TRBD1. The J segment lost 7 bases and the V segment lost 5 bases, leaving 14 bases of the junction unmatched. This CDR3 comprises 17 residues. Per germline, CDR1 SEHNR and CDR2 FQNEAQ (reference sequence). CDR3 protein: CASSHRDREKWGEKLFF. The DNA for the CDR3 is TGTGCCAGCAGCCACCGGGACAGGGAAAAGTGGGGTGAAAAACTGTTTTTT.

This clone was detected only once. The V gene is TRBV6-5, the J gene TRBJ1-2; D gene uncertain. The V and J ends lost 2 bases and 0 bases respectively, with 10 bases between them. This CDR3 spans 15 amino acids. Germline CDR1 and CDR2: MNHEY and SVGAGI. The DNA of the CDR3 is TGTGCCAGCAGTTACGTTAGGGTAGCTAACTATGGCTACACCTTC. Amino acid sequence: CASSYVRVANYGYTF.

This clone appeared a single time. This sequence joins TRBV5-4 and TRBJ1-5; D gene uncertain. The CDR3 extends over 13 amino acids. Between the trimmed V and J ends, which lost 2 bases and 7 bases, there was a span of 10 bases. Germline-derived CDR1 and CDR2 are SGHNT and YYREEE (reference sequence). DNA of the CDR3: TGTGCCAGCAGCTTAGACGGATTCCAGCCCCAGCATTTT. It translates to CASSLDGFQPQHF.

The chain uses TRBV5-1 and TRBJ2-3; D is undetermined. The CDR3 has 11 amino acids. Germline V CDR1 and CDR2: SGHRS, YFSETQ. V lost 2 bases and J lost 2, with 0 bases in between. The CDR3 here is CASSFTDTQYF. In nucleotides, the CDR3 is TGCGCCAGCAGCTTCACAGATACGCAGTATTTT.

This clone has just one count. CDR3 DNA: TGTGCCAGTAGTGAGCCGGGACCACTCAATGAGCAGTTCTTC. Translating gives CASSEPGPLNEQFF. The J gene is TRBJ2-1, the V gene TRBV19; D is possibly TRBD1 or TRBD2 (5 bases each). This CDR3 has 14 amino acids. Trimming removed 5 bases from V and 6 bases from J, with 14 bases in between. Germline lookup yields CDR1 LNHDA and CDR2 SQIVND (reference sequence). Full variable domain (rest looked up from reference TRBV19 and TRBJ2-1): DGGITQSPKYLFRKEGQNVTLSCEQNLNHDAMYWYRQDPGQGLRLIYYSQIVNDFQKGDIAEGYSVSREKKESFPLTVTSAQKNPTAFYLCASSEPGPLNEQFFGPGTRLTVL.

This rearrangement joins TRBV20-1 to TRBJ2-1; D might be TRBD2 (5 bases). Germline assignment: CDR1 DFQATT and CDR2 SNEGSKA (reference sequence). Deletions cut 6 bases from V and 9 bases from J, with 12 bases between. CDR3 length: 11 amino acids. The CDR3 protein is CSAAMAGEQFF. CDR3 in DNA: TGCAGTGCGGCCATGGCGGGTGAGCAGTTCTTC.

The chain has TRBV19 and TRBJ2-3, with D maybe TRBD1 (6 bases). V was clipped by 2 bases and J by 1 base, with 7 bases between them. Germline values: CDR1 LNHDA, CDR2 SQIVND (reference sequence). The CDR3 covers 14 residues. CDR3 in DNA: TGTGCCAGTAGTATATCAGGGGGCACAGATACGCAGTATTTT. Its protein is CASSISGGTDTQYF.

In DNA, the CDR3 is TGTGCCAGCAGCTTATATCGGCAGGCCGGAGAGACCCAGTACTTC. Translation gives CASSLYRQAGETQYF. The chain has TRBV7-7 and TRBJ2-5; no reliable D call. CDR1 and CDR2 from the germline V gene are SSHAT and FNYEAQ (reference sequence). The CDR3 totals 15 residues. Trimming shortened V by 2 bases and J by 4 bases, and 14 bases separated the two germline ends.

V gene TRBV7-8 combines with J gene TRBJ2-1; 9 bases match TRBD2. CDR3 length equals 14 residues. The germline CDR1 and CDR2 sequences are SGHVS and FQNEAQ. V gave up 6 bases and J gave up 4 bases; unmatched junction bases: 4. The CDR3 region has the DNA TGTGCCAGCAGTAACGGACTAGCGTACAATGAGCAGTTCTTC. It encodes CASSNGLAYNEQFF.

V and J are TRBV7-7 and TRBJ2-1; D uncertain. CDR3 length: 16 amino acids. Germline lookup yields CDR1 SSHAT and CDR2 FNYEAQ (reference sequence). Trimming shortened V by 1 base and J by 0 bases, and 10 bases separated the two germline ends. CDR3 region: CASSLGLVSSYNEQFF. Here the CDR3 DNA reads TGTGCCAGCAGCTTAGGACTTGTAAGCTCCTACAATGAGCAGTTCTTC.

The genes are TRBV4-1 and TRBJ2-7, with 8 nucleotides matching TRBD1. CDR1 is MGHRA, CDR2 YSYEKL, per germline. This CDR3 is 15 amino acids long. The J segment lost 5 bases and the V segment lost 4 bases, leaving 10 bases of the junction unmatched. CDR3 protein: CASSLSWPTGDEQYF. The CDR3 region has the DNA TGCGCCAGCAGCCTAAGTTGGCCGACAGGGGACGAGCAGTACTTC.

This sequence joins TRBV27 and TRBJ2-7; TRBD2 might be the D (6 bases). Trimming took 6 bases from V and 0 from J, leaving 15 bases between them. The length of the CDR3 is 15 residues. Germline V gives CDR1 MNHEY, CDR2 SMNVEV (reference sequence). The CDR3 protein is CASSFGGLSSYEQYF. The CDR3 coding sequence is TGTGCCAGCAGCTTTGGGGGACTGAGCTCCTACGAGCAGTACTTC.

V and J are TRBV2 and TRBJ2-7, with D unresolved. Germline CDR1 reads SNHLY; CDR2 reads FYNNEI. The CDR3 contains 15 residues. Trimming shortened V by 0 bases and J by 0 bases, and 9 bases separated the two germline ends. CDR3 coding DNA: TGTGCCAGCAGTGAAGCTCTCGCATCCTCCTACGAGCAGTACTTC. This encodes CASSEALASSYEQYF.

This rearrangement joins TRBV4-2 to TRBJ2-7, with D tentatively TRBD1 (5 bases). Germline CDR1 is LGHNA and CDR2 is YNFKEQ. The CDR3 extends over 14 amino acids. V shed 0 bases and J shed 3 bases, with 9 bases lying between them. The CDR3 spells CASSQEGALYEQYF. CDR3 coding DNA: TGTGCCAGCAGCCAAGAAGGGGCGCTCTACGAGCAGTACTTC.

The V and J genes are TRBV29-1 and TRBJ2-7, with D perhaps being TRBD1 or TRBD2 (5 bases each). Germline CDR1 reads SQVTM; CDR2 reads ANQGSEA. The CDR3 loop spans 14 amino acids. Trimming shortened V by 5 bases and J by 3 bases, and 17 bases separated the two germline ends. CDR3 residues: CSVRISGRGYEQYF. The CDR3 nucleotides read TGCAGCGTTAGAATTTCGGGACGGGGCTACGAGCAGTACTTC.

The chain couples TRBV7-2 to TRBJ2-1; TRBD2 matches at 11 bases. Germline V gives CDR1 SGHTA, CDR2 FQGNSA. V was pared by 6 bases and J by 3 bases, with 7 bases of the junction left unmatched. This CDR3 has 16 amino acids. The CDR3 DNA reads as TGTGCCAGCAGTCCCCTAGCGGGAGGAAACTACAATGAGCAGTTCTTC. This sequence encodes CASSPLAGGNYNEQFF.

V usage is TRBV7-9 and J usage is TRBJ1-3; D gene ambiguous. CDR3 length: 14 residues. Germline V gene lookup returns CDR1 SEHNR and CDR2 FQNEAQ (reference sequence). V was trimmed by 2 bases and J by 2 bases, leaving 7 bases between them. CDR3 loop: CASSLLRAGNTIYF. CDR3 bases: TGTGCCAGCAGCTTACTACGCGCTGGAAACACCATATATTTT. Drawing the rest from reference TRBV7-9 and TRBJ1-3, the complete variable domain is DTGVSQNPRHKITKRGQNVTFRCDPISEHNRLYWYRQTLGQGPEFLTYFQNEAQLEKSRLLSDRFSAERPKGSFSTLEIQRTEQGDSAMYLCASSLLRAGNTIYFGEGSWLTVV.

The CDR3 sequence is CASSEGTSWVEQFF. The CDR3 bases are TGTGCCAGCAGTGAGGGGACTAGCTGGGTCGAGCAGTTCTTC. The V gene is TRBV6-1, the J gene TRBJ2-1; 9 positions match TRBD2. Germline V gene lookup returns CDR1 MNHNS and CDR2 SASEGT. With 3 bases clipped from V and 10 bases from J, the junction kept 7 bases outside the gene matches. The CDR3 runs 14 residues.

The chain couples TRBV6-5 to TRBJ1-2; D unresolved. CDR1 is MNHEY, CDR2 SVGAGI, per germline. The V and J ends lost 0 bases and 5 bases respectively, with 10 bases between them. The length of the CDR3 is 14 residues. The CDR3 is CASSYSLFRYGYTF. The CDR3 DNA sequence: TGTGCCAGCAGTTACTCCCTTTTTCGTTATGGCTACACCTTC.

This rearrangement joins TRBV5-4 to TRBJ1-1; D is unresolved. The length of the CDR3 is 14 residues. Germline CDR1 SGHNT, CDR2 YYREEE (reference sequence). Trimming took off 6 bases at V and 0 bases at J, with 12 bases between the two ends. CDR3 in amino acids: CASMDGPLNTEAFF. DNA of the CDR3: TGTGCCAGCATGGACGGACCCTTGAACACTGAAGCTTTCTTT.